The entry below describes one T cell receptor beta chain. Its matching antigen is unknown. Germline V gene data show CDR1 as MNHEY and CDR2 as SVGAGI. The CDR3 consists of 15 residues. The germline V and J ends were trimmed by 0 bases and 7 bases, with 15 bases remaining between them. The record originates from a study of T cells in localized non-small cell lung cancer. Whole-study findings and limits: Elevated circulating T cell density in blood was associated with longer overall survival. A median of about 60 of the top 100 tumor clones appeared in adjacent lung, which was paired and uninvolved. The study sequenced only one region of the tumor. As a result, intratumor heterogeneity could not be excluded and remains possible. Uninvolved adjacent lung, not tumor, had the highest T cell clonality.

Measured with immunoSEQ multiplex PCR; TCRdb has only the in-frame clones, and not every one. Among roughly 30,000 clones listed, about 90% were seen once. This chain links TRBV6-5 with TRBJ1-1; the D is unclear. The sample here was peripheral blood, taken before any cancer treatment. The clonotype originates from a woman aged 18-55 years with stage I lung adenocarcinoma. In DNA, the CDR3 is TGTGCCAGCAGTTACTCATCGCGGGTTCGTGGTGAAGCTTTCTTT. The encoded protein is CASSYSSRVRGEAFF.